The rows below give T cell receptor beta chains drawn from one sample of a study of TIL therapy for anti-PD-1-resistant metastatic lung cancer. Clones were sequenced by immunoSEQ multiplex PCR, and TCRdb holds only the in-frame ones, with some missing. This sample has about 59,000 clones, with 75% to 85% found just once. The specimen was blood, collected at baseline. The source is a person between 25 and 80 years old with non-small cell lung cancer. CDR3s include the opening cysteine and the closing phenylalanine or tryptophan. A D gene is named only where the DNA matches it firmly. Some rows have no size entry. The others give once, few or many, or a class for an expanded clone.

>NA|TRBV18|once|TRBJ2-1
CASSSGQPPYNEQFF
TGTGCCAGCTCCTCAGGACAGCCCCCCTACAATGAGCAGTTCTTC
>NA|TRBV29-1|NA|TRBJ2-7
CSVLLNYEQYF
TGCAGCGTCCTCCTCAATTACGAGCAGTACTTC
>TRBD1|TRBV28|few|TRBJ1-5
CASSTGTGRRNQPQHF
TGTGCCAGCAGCACCGGGACAGGGCGGCGCAATCAGCCCCAGCATTTT
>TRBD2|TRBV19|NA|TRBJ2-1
CASRGGVGYNEQFF
TGTGCCTCCCGGGGGGGAGTAGGGTACAATGAGCAGTTCTTC
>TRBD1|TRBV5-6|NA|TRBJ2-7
CASRQGTEISYEQYF
TGTGCCAGCAGGCAGGGGACAGAAATCTCCTACGAGCAGTACTTC
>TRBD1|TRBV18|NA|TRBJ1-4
CASSLRQGWYEKLFF
TGTGCCAGCTCACTTCGACAGGGATGGTATGAAAAACTGTTTTTT
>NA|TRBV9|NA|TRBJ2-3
CASSLSNQDTQYF
TGTGCCAGCAGCCTCTCCAACCAAGATACGCAGTATTTT
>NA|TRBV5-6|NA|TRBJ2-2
CASSLAVLNTGELFF
TGTGCCAGCAGCTTGGCCGTGCTGAACACCGGGGAGCTGTTTTTT
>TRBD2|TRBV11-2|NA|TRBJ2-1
CASSFATSGASNEQFF
TGTGCCAGCAGCTTCGCGACTAGCGGGGCATCCAATGAGCAGTTCTTC
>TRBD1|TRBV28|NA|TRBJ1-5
CASYRGDQPQHF
TGTGCCAGCTACAGGGGCGATCAGCCCCAGCATTTT
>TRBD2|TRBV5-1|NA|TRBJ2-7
CASSLGTSGNSYEQYF
TGCGCCAGCAGCTTGGGGACTAGCGGGAACTCCTACGAGCAGTACTTC
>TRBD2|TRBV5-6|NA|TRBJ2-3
CASSSSATSGSTDTQYF
TGTGCCAGCAGCTCAAGCGCGACTAGCGGGAGTACAGATACGCAGTATTTT
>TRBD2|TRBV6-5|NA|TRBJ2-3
CASISGGSTDTQYF
TGTGCCAGCATTTCCGGGGGGAGCACAGATACGCAGTATTTT
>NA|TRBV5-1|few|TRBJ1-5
CASSLERGQPQHF
TGCGCCAGCAGCTTGGAGAGGGGTCAGCCCCAGCATTTT
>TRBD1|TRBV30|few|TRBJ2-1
CAWSRDRGNNEQFF
TGTGCCTGGAGCCGGGACAGGGGCAACAATGAGCAGTTCTTC
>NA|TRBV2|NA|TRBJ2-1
CASSGAGASYNEQFF
TGTGCCAGCAGTGGGGCCGGGGCTTCCTACAATGAGCAGTTCTTC
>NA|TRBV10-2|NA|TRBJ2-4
CATSSLGLKNIQYF
TGCGCCACCTCTAGCTTGGGGCTAAAAAACATTCAGTACTTC
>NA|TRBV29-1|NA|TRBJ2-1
CSVDRRSSSYNEQFF
TGCAGCGTGGACCGCCGGTCGAGCTCCTACAATGAGCAGTTCTTC
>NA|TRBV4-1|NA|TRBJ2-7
CASSRGGEQYF
TGCGCCAGCAGCCGAGGAGGCGAGCAGTACTTC
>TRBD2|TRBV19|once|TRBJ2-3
CASSIDSGRAADTQYF
TGTGCCAGTAGTATAGATAGCGGGAGGGCCGCAGATACGCAGTATTTT
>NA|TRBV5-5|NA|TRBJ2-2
CASSLVQVGTGELFF
TGTGCCAGCAGCTTGGTTCAGGTTGGCACCGGGGAGCTGTTTTTT
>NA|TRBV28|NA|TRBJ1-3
CASSLAGPGNTIYF
TGTGCCAGCAGTTTGGCTGGACCTGGAAACACCATATATTTT
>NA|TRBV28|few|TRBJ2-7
CASSPFQGFSEQYF
TGTGCCAGCAGTCCGTTCCAGGGGTTTAGCGAGCAGTACTTC
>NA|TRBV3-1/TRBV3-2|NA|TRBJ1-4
CASSQTYQEKLFF
TGTGCCAGCAGCCAAACGTACCAGGAAAAACTGTTTTTT
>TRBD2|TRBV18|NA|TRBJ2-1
CASSSGRSSYNEQFF
TGTGCCAGCTCCAGCGGGAGAAGCTCCTACAATGAGCAGTTCTTC
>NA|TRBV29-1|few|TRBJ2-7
CSVGRDTSYEQYF
TGCAGCGTTGGTAGGGACACATCCTACGAGCAGTACTTC
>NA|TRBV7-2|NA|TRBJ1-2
CASSPGVGQTDGYTF
TGTGCCAGCAGCCCGGGGGTAGGTCAGACTGATGGCTACACCTTC
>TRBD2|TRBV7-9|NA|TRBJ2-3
CASSLVAGGVTDTQYF
TGTGCCAGCAGCCTTGTTGCGGGGGGTGTCACAGATACGCAGTATTTT
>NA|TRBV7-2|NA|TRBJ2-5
CASNRDYQETQYF
TGTGCCAGCAACCGGGACTACCAAGAGACCCAGTACTTC
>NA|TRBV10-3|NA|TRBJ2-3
CAISRQDSDTQYF
TGTGCCATCAGCCGACAGGATTCAGATACGCAGTATTTT
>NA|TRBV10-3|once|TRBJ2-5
CATANREETQYF
TGTGCCACCGCGAACAGGGAAGAGACCCAGTACTTC
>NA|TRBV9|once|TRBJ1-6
CASSVAEGPLHF
TGTGCCAGCAGCGTTGCTGAGGGACCCCTCCACTTT
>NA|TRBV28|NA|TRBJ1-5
CASSRLDNQPQHF
TGTGCCAGCAGCCGACTAGACAATCAGCCCCAGCATTTT
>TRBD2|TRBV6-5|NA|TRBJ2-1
CASSYSLLAARDEQFF
TGTGCCAGCAGTTACTCGTTACTAGCGGCTAGGGATGAGCAGTTCTTC
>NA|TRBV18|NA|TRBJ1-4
CASSRGIGEKLFF
TGTGCCAGCTCACGAGGGATCGGTGAAAAACTGTTTTTT
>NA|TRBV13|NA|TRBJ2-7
CASTSDQKNGEQYF
NA
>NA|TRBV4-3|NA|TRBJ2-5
CASSRTTVGFETQYF
TGCGCCAGCAGCCGGACAACAGTGGGCTTTGAGACCCAGTACTTC
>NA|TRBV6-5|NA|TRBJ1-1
CASSYWDRGTEAFF
TGTGCCAGCAGTTACTGGGATCGGGGAACTGAAGCTTTCTTT
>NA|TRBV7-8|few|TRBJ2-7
CASSFGRRRDEQYF
TGTGCCAGCAGCTTCGGTCGTCGTCGAGACGAGCAGTACTTC
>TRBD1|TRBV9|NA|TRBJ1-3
CASSGGQPTLGNTIYF
TGTGCCAGCAGCGGGGGACAGCCGACTCTTGGAAACACCATATATTTT
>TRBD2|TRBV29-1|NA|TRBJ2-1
CSVAGLAVMKYNEQFF
TGCAGCGTGGCGGGACTAGCGGTGATGAAATACAATGAGCAGTTCTTC
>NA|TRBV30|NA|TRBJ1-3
CAWNQGLGNTIYF
TGTGCCTGGAACCAGGGTTTGGGAAACACCATATATTTT
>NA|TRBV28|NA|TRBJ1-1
CASNGKGDPNTEAFF
TGTGCCAGCAACGGTAAGGGGGACCCGAACACTGAAGCTTTCTTT
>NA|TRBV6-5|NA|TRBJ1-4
CASSYKGRRGNEKLFF
TGTGCCAGCAGTTACAAAGGGAGAAGAGGAAATGAAAAACTGTTTTTT
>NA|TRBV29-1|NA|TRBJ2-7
CSARAKGTPSYEQYF
TGCAGCGCGCGAGCCAAGGGGACGCCGTCCTACGAGCAGTACTTC
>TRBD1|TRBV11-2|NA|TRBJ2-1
CASSLSGQGVNEQFF
TGTGCCAGCAGCCTTTCGGGACAGGGTGTGAATGAGCAGTTCTTC
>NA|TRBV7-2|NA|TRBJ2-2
CASSLGTSNTGELFF
TGTGCCAGCAGCTTAGGTACATCGAACACCGGGGAGCTGTTTTTT